Sequencing of this T cell receptor (beta chain) was carried out in a study of blood T cells in healthy people across ages. Trimming removed 5 bases from V and 3 bases from J; junction bases left unmatched: 9. The V gene's germline CDR1 is MDHEN and CDR2 SYDVKM. The CDR3 runs to 17 residues. Alongside a J-beta primer mix, a sample-barcoded 5' primer served in a second PCR lasting about 7 to 12 cycles. MiXCR, run by TCRdb on the 5' RACE reads, gives a single entry per CDR3 protein. The sample includes over 450,000 distinct CDR3 sequences, about 25% seen only once; the top ten take around 10%. This sample was shared with a second study, whose subject was T cells of mothers and their children.

The receptor comes from a boy younger than 18 in good health. What was sequenced was blood. The chain uses TRBV28 and TRBJ2-5, with 13 bases lining up with TRBD2. The CDR3 DNA reads TGTGCCAGCAGTGTGGAGGGACTAGCGGGATTCGAAGAGACCCAGTACTTC. Translation: CASSVEGLAGFEETQYF.